Below, 15 T cell receptor beta chains from the same sample are listed, as sequenced in a study of T cells in Graves' hyperthyroidism and ophthalmopathy. Amplified regions were TCR beta CDR3 sequences from RNA transcripts. During a first-round RT-PCR of the TCR CDR3, the HTBI primer set was used. MiXCR, applied by TCRdb to the multiplex PCR reads, yields one record per CDR3 protein. The sample holds approximately 690,000 distinct CDR3 sequences; about 20% are singletons and the top ten take 30% to 40%. Sequenced input: blood. Source of these receptors: a man aged 30-40 years with Graves' ophthalmopathy.

This clonotype was detected ten times or more. V and J are TRBV28 and TRBJ1-5, with D unresolved. This CDR3 contains 17 residues. V was pared by 7 bases and J by 2 bases, with 21 bases between. Germline CDR1 is MDHEN and CDR2 is SYDVKM. The CDR3 loop reads CASNSNYKGIGNQPQHF. CDR3 nucleotides: TGTGCCAGCAACTCCAATTATAAGGGTATCGGCAATCAGCCCCAGCATTTT.

This chain joins TRBV12-3 or TRBV12-4 and TRBJ2-3; 8 bases are a match to TRBD2. Trimming cost V 7 bases and J 6 bases; bases outside gene matches: 15. There are 16 residues in the CDR3. CDR3 coding DNA: TGTGCCAGCACCCCAACCCTGGGACTAGTAAGGGATACGCAGTATTTT. It translates to CASTPTLGLVRDTQYF.

This clonotype was seen a few times. The chain couples TRBV24-1 to TRBJ2-3; tentatively, D is TRBD1 or TRBD2 (5 bases each). CDR3 size: 13 residues. CDR1 and CDR2 (germline): KGHDR, SFDVKD. Trimming cost V 9 bases and J 4 bases, with 13 bases left between them. This CDR3 reads CATSWGNSDTQYF. The CDR3 nucleotides are TGTGCCACCTCGTGGGGGAATTCAGATACGCAGTATTTT.

The CDR3 DNA reads as TGCAGCGTCGGACTTGGGACCTACGAGCAGTACTTC. Encoded protein: CSVGLGTYEQYF. J is TRBJ2-7 and V is TRBV29-1, with a weak D call TRBD2 (5 bases). The germline V gene encodes CDR1 SQVTM and CDR2 ANQGSEA. With 6 bases removed from V and 2 bases from J, the gap between germline ends came to 11 bases. The CDR3 is 12 residues long.

The table lists this clonotype with a few counts. V is TRBV29-1 and J is TRBJ2-3; D remains ambiguous. This CDR3 region has 12 residues. From germline, CDR1 is SQVTM and CDR2 ANQGSEA. V was pared by 2 bases and J by 4 bases, with 7 bases between. This CDR3 is CSVESRSDTQYF. The CDR3 DNA reads TGCAGCGTTGAATCCAGGTCAGATACGCAGTATTTT.

This clonotype was observed at least ten times. This chain links TRBV7-3 with TRBJ2-3; no clear D gene. V gave up 2 bases and J gave up 5 bases, with 5 bases separating them. CDR3 length equals 12 residues. CDR1 and CDR2 (germline): SGHTA, FQGTGA. CDR3 sequence: CASSLGRDTQYF. In DNA, the CDR3 is TGTGCCAGCAGCTTAGGTCGAGATACGCAGTATTTT.

This clonotype has ten or more counts. The chain employs TRBV5-1 and TRBJ2-1, with D perhaps assigned TRBD1 or TRBD2 (7 bases each). V lost 0 bases to trimming and J lost 12 bases, with 22 bases between them. The CDR3 extends over 16 amino acids. Germline V gives CDR1 SGHRS, CDR2 YFSETQ. CDR3 loop: CASSLGPGTAGMAQFF. For the CDR3, the DNA is TGCGCCAGCAGCTTGGGACCCGGGACAGCGGGAATGGCGCAGTTCTTC.

J is TRBJ2-7 and V is TRBV20-1; a weak D match, TRBD2 (5 bases). V was trimmed by 5 bases and J by 1 base, leaving 12 bases between them. This CDR3 is built from 13 residues. The germline V gene encodes CDR1 DFQATT and CDR2 SNEGSKA (reference sequence). CDR3 in amino acids: CSAADFPSYEQYF. In DNA, the CDR3 is TGCAGTGCTGCGGACTTTCCTTCCTACGAGCAGTACTTC.

The rearrangement joins TRBV27 to TRBJ1-1, with 12 nucleotides matching TRBD1. V was clipped by 1 base and J by 6 bases; unmatched bases: 6. The germline gives CDR1 MNHEY, CDR2 SMNVEV (reference sequence). The CDR3 loop spans 16 amino acids. In nucleotides, the CDR3 is TGTGCCAGCAGTTTATTTGGGACAGGGGGCTTCCCTGAAGCTTTCTTT. This translates into CASSLFGTGGFPEAFF.

This clonotype came up many times. This chain links TRBV6-1 with TRBJ2-5, with D uncertain. The CDR3 sequence is 15 residues long. Germline V gene sequence: CDR1 MNHNS, CDR2 SASEGT. The V and J ends lost 6 bases and 2 bases respectively, with 16 bases between them. The CDR3 here is CASSIQTGAQETQYF. CDR3 nucleotide sequence: TGTGCCAGCAGCATCCAGACGGGCGCACAAGAGACCCAGTACTTC.

Many counts were recorded for this clonotype. The chain is built from TRBV3-1 and TRBJ2-1, with D unresolved. Trimming left V 0 bases short and J 1 base short, with 10 bases between. Germline assignment: CDR1 LGHDT and CDR2 YNNKEL (reference sequence). CDR3 size: 16 residues. The chain's CDR3 is CASSQERSPSYNEQFF. CDR3 coding DNA: TGTGCCAGCAGCCAAGAGAGGAGTCCTTCCTACAATGAGCAGTTCTTC.

This clonotype was counted between two and nine times. V is TRBV27 and J is TRBJ1-3; D is uncertain. The CDR3 covers 14 residues. Per the germline V gene, CDR1 is MNHEY and CDR2 is SMNVEV (reference sequence). V lost 5 bases to trimming and J lost 2 bases, with 10 bases between them. The CDR3 nucleotides read TGTGCCAGCAGTAACGGAGCAACTGGAAACACCATATATTTT. It codes for CASSNGATGNTIYF.

J is TRBJ2-7 and V is TRBV5-1; TRBD2 might be the D (6 bases). Trimming stripped 4 bases from V and 3 bases from J, with 17 bases between. CDR3 length: 15 residues. Per the germline V gene, CDR1 is SGHRS and CDR2 is YFSETQ. CDR3 nucleotide sequence: TGCGCCAGCAGCCCCCGGGGCCGGAGGGACTACGAGCAGTACTTC. Translating it yields CASSPRGRRDYEQYF. The variable domain in full, completed from reference TRBV5-1 and TRBJ2-7, reads KAGVTQTPRYLIKTRGQQVTLSCSPISGHRSVSWYQQTPGQGLQFLFEYFSETQRNKGNFPGRFSGRQFSNSRSEMNVSTLELGDSALYLCASSPRGRRDYEQYFGPGTRLTVT.

The table lists this clonotype with many counts. J is TRBJ2-2 and V is TRBV20-1; TRBD2 aligns across 10 bases. This CDR3 comprises 15 residues. V was clipped by 3 bases and J by 6 bases; unmatched bases: 7. Looked up from germline, CDR1 is DFQATT and CDR2 is SNEGSKA (reference sequence). CDR3 in DNA: TGCAGTGCTAGGTCAGCGGGAGGGCTTGCCGGGGAGCTGTTTTTT. This translates into CSARSAGGLAGELFF.

This clonotype was recorded many times. V is TRBV12-3 or TRBV12-4 and J is TRBJ1-1, with D possibly being TRBD1 (6 bases). The CDR3 covers 13 residues. The germline V and J ends were trimmed by 7 bases and 10 bases, with 19 bases remaining between them. CDR3 loop: CASTHMEGRGAFF. Written as DNA, the CDR3 is TGTGCCAGCACCCATATGGAGGGCAGGGGAGCTTTCTTT.